Shown below are 20 T cell receptor beta chains from a single sample sequenced in a study of early T cells in non-severe SARS-CoV-2 infection (dated by TCRdb to about 2021). The library was produced with 5' RACE. Reads for this sample came from a NextSeq 500. TCRdb itself trimmed the public reads at Q25 with fastp, ran MiXCR and retained productive beta chains. Every distinct CDR3 protein forms one entry, paired with its most common genes and DNA. The sample has approximately 30,000 distinct CDR3 sequences on record, roughly 6.6% of them singletons. In total, the top ten clones hold about 36% of the sample. Sequenced input: whole blood. These TCRs come from an adult who was a healthcare worker with PCR-confirmed SARS-CoV-2 infection or an uninfected control (not recorded which).

This clonotype was picked up many times. The chain couples TRBV20-1 to TRBJ2-5, with 7 bases that match TRBD1. This CDR3 has 14 residues. Germline trimming cut 1 base from V and 1 base from J; bases unmatched to any gene: 3. Germline CDR1 reads DFQATT; CDR2 reads SNEGSKA (reference sequence). This chain's CDR3 is CSARGGQLQETQYF. The CDR3 coding sequence is TGCAGTGCTAGAGGGGGACAGCTCCAAGAGACCCAGTACTTC.

This clonotype was observed at least ten times. This rearrangement joins TRBV30 to TRBJ2-4; 9 bases fit TRBD1. CDR1 and CDR2 (germline): GTSNPN, SVGIG (reference sequence). This CDR3 contains 16 residues. V lost 0 bases to trimming and J lost 4 bases; unmatched junction nucleotides: 7. CDR3 sequence (DNA): TGTGCCTGGAGTGTATGGAAAGGACAGGGGAAAAACATTCAGTACTTC. The encoded protein is CAWSVWKGQGKNIQYF.

This clonotype appeared many times. The V call is TRBV7-9, the J call TRBJ1-6, with TRBD1 matching 9 bases. J was trimmed by 9 bases and V by 3 bases; bases with no gene match: 6. CDR1 is SEHNR, CDR2 FQNEAQ, per germline (reference sequence). The CDR3 sequence is 15 residues long. The CDR3 DNA sequence: TGTGCCAGCAGCTTTACGGGACAGGGCGGTTCACCCCTCCACTTT. Protein product: CASSFTGQGGSPLHF.

This clonotype was picked up a small number of times. The rearrangement joins TRBV19 to TRBJ2-7, with 7 bases that match TRBD1. Per the germline V gene, CDR1 is LNHDA and CDR2 is SQIVND (reference sequence). The ends lost 4 bases at V and 8 bases at J; junction bases unmatched: 17. The CDR3 length is 16 residues. CDR3 nucleotide sequence: TGTGCCAGTAGTAGCGGTTGGGGGACAGCTCCTACGAAGCAGTACTTC. Its protein product is CASSSGWGTAPTKQYF.

This clonotype counts as medium-sized. The V and J genes are TRBV11-2 and TRBJ2-3; 9 nucleotides line up with TRBD2. CDR3 length: 15 residues. Germline assignment: CDR1 SGHAT and CDR2 FQNNGV. With V trimmed by 5 bases and J by 0 bases, 3 bases remained unmatched. The CDR3 region is CASSDSGGSTDTQYF. DNA of the CDR3: TGTGCCAGCAGCGATAGCGGGGGCAGCACAGATACGCAGTATTTT. The full variable domain, its missing parts supplied by reference TRBV11-2 and TRBJ2-3, is EAGVAQSPRYKIIEKRQSVAFWCNPISGHATLYWYQQILGQGPKLLIQFQNNGVVDDSQLPKDRFSAERLKGVDSTLKIQPAKLEDSAVYLCASSDSGGSTDTQYFGPGTRLTVL.

The sample holds many counts of this clonotype. The chain links TRBV7-2 to TRBJ2-3, with D possibly being TRBD2 (6 bases). The CDR3 spans 20 residues. Germline CDR1 is SGHTA and CDR2 is FQGNSA. Deletions cut 2 bases from V and 0 bases from J, with 24 bases between. The CDR3 coding sequence is TGTGCCAGCAGCTTAATTATAGCCTTTAGGGGAGGACCTAGCACAGATACGCAGTATTTT. This codes for CASSLIIAFRGGPSTDTQYF.

This clonotype was found many times. The rearrangement links TRBV5-1 to TRBJ2-1; no clear D. This CDR3 spans 14 amino acids. V was cut by 0 bases and J by 5 bases, with 9 bases left in between. Per the germline V gene, CDR1 is SGHRS and CDR2 is YFSETQ. CDR3 nucleotide sequence: TGCGCCAGCAGCTTGGAACAGAAGAACAATGAGCAGTTCTTC. Residues: CASSLEQKNNEQFF.

This clonotype appeared many times. This chain connects TRBV28 to TRBJ1-2; tentatively, D is TRBD1 (6 bases). V lost 5 bases, J lost 6 bases, and 13 bases lay in between. Germline V gene data show CDR1 as MDHEN and CDR2 as SYDVKM. The CDR3 is 13 residues long. The CDR3 is CASSGQTGNGYTF. Written as DNA, the CDR3 is TGTGCCAGCAGTGGACAGACCGGCAATGGCTACACCTTC.

This clonotype turned up a few times. This chain links TRBV12-3 or TRBV12-4 with TRBJ1-2, with D tentatively TRBD1 (6 bases). The CDR3 has 15 amino acids. V lost 6 bases, J lost 2 bases, and 16 bases lay in between. CDR3 in DNA: TGTGCCAGCAGCGATAGAGGGGGGAGAAACTATGGCTACACCTTC. Its protein product is CASSDRGGRNYGYTF.

This clonotype has ten or more counts. The chain is built from TRBV20-1 and TRBJ1-2; D perhaps matches TRBD1 (6 bases). CDR3 length equals 14 residues. Germline lookup yields CDR1 DFQATT and CDR2 SNEGSKA (reference sequence). With 6 bases removed from V and 3 bases from J, the gap between germline ends came to 17 bases. For the CDR3, the DNA is TGCAGTGCGCCGGGGGCGGGGATGTACTATGGCTACACCTTC. Its protein is CSAPGAGMYYGYTF.

There are a few counts of this clonotype. The rearrangement links TRBV7-9 to TRBJ2-7; no definite D call. CDR3 length: 16 amino acids. V lost 1 base, J lost 5 bases, and 18 bases lay in between. Germline V lookup: CDR1 SEHNR, CDR2 FQNEAQ (reference sequence). CDR3 DNA sequence: TGTGCCAGCAGCTTAGGCGTCGGCCGGGCCGACAACGAGCAGTACTTC. Translation: CASSLGVGRADNEQYF.

There are many counts of this clonotype. CDR3 DNA sequence: TGTGCCAGCAGCTTAGTAGCGGGAGCCAACAATGAGCAGTTCTTC. The encoded protein is CASSLVAGANNEQFF. The chain combines TRBV7-9 with TRBJ2-1, with 9 bases aligning to TRBD2. The length of the CDR3 is 15 residues. Germline CDR1 is SEHNR and CDR2 is FQNEAQ (reference sequence). The V gene end was trimmed by 1 base and the J gene end by 5 bases; junction bases not matched to a gene: 3.

Comment on this clonotype: At one of its ends the junction is not consistent with the germline gene, which may arise from a read error. The rearrangement uses TRBV7-3 and TRBJ2-3, with unresolved D. The germline V gene encodes CDR1 SGHTA and CDR2 FQGTGA. The CDR3 is made up of 13 amino acids. CDR3 sequence reads: CASSFYGPETQYF. The CDR3 nucleotides read TGTGCCAGCAGCTTTTATGGCCCAGAGACGCAGTATTTT. Variable domain in full (rest from reference TRBV7-3 and TRBJ2-3): GAGVSQTPSNKVTEKGKYVELRCDPISGHTALYWYRQSLGQGPEFLIYFQGTGAADDSGLPNDRFFAVRPEGSVSTLKIQRTERGDSAVYLCASSFYGPETQYFGPGTRLTVL.

Points on this clonotype: A much larger clone lies one base from this, so it may be a read error. The rearrangement joins TRBV20-1 to TRBJ1-4; a weak D match, TRBD1 (6 bases). The CDR3 is 14 residues long. Germline CDR1 reads DFQATT; CDR2 reads SNEGSKA (reference sequence). CDR3 in amino acids: CSAGDRGRERKLFF. The CDR3 nucleotides read TGCAGTGCTGGAGATCGGGGGCGCGAAAGGAAACTGTTTTTT.

This clonotype came up many times. This chain connects TRBV19 to TRBJ2-7, with D perhaps being TRBD1 or TRBD2 (5 bases each). The V end lost 0 bases, the J end lost 6 bases, and 9 bases lay between the germline ends. In germline, CDR1 is LNHDA, CDR2 SQIVND (reference sequence). This CDR3 is built from 13 residues. The DNA of the CDR3 is TGTGCCAGTAGTATAGACAGGGAGCGCGAGCAGTACTTC. Residues: CASSIDREREQYF.

This clonotype was seen at least ten times. The chain carries TRBV7-8 and TRBJ1-6; possible D gene TRBD1, 6 bases. Trimming shortened V by 2 bases and J by 10 bases, and 9 bases separated the two germline ends. Germline CDR1 SGHVS, CDR2 FQNEAQ. This CDR3 region has 13 residues. CDR3 nucleotide sequence: TGTGCCAGCAGCTTAATCCAGGGGTCACCCCTCCACTTT. It codes for CASSLIQGSPLHF.

V gene TRBV12-3 or TRBV12-4 combines with J gene TRBJ2-3, with 7 bases aligning to TRBD1. The ends lost 4 bases at V and 8 bases at J; junction bases unmatched: 3. The CDR3 covers 12 residues. The CDR3 DNA is TGTGCCAGCAGTTGGACAGGAGGTACGCAGTATTTT. This sequence encodes CASSWTGGTQYF.

This clonotype has at least ten counts. V is TRBV7-6 and J is TRBJ2-1; D is perhaps TRBD2 (5 bases). The CDR3 is 18 residues long. Germline V CDR1 and CDR2: SGHVS, FNYEAQ. V dropped 1 base and J dropped 0 bases, with 16 bases sitting between them. The CDR3 nucleotides read TGTGCCAGCAGCTTAGGTGTCGTGGGAGACCTCTCCTACAATGAGCAGTTCTTC. Its protein product is CASSLGVVGDLSYNEQFF.

This clonotype showed up many times. The V and J genes are TRBV19 and TRBJ2-7, with 8 nucleotides matching TRBD2. This CDR3 is built from 14 residues. J gave up 1 base and V 6 bases, and 5 bases lay outside the gene matches. Germline assignment: CDR1 LNHDA and CDR2 SQIVND (reference sequence). The CDR3 protein is CASRTGGGSYEQYF. CDR3 bases: TGTGCCAGTAGAACCGGGGGGGGTTCCTACGAGCAGTACTTC.

This clonotype has a count of ten or more. The chain combines TRBV24-1 with TRBJ2-7, with 8 bases identical to TRBD2. This CDR3 contains 13 residues. CDR1 is KGHDR and CDR2 is SFDVKD in the germline V gene. V dropped 5 bases and J dropped 12; count of bases not matched to a gene: 11. The chain's CDR3 is CATSVAGGGTRYF. DNA for the CDR3: TGTGCCACCAGTGTTGCGGGAGGAGGCACCCGGTACTTC.